A selection of T cell receptor beta chains follows, all from one sample in a study of T cells in Graves' hyperthyroidism and ophthalmopathy. From the multiplex PCR reads, TCRdb called clonotypes with MiXCR, one entry per CDR3 protein. Of about 380,000 distinct CDR3 sequences listed, 14% were seen once; the top ten hold 9.5% to 12%. Sequenced: blood. These receptor sequences come from a woman aged 55-75 years with Graves' hyperthyroidism. Each CDR3 is given with its conserved first and last residue. D genes are given only for firm matches. Size tells how often a clone was seen (once, few, many) or the class of an expanded clone, and some rows leave it out.

14	many	TRBV2	TRBJ2-7	-	CASMAHPSSYEQYF	TGTGCCAGCATGGCACACCCAAGCTCCTACGAGCAGTACTTC
14	many	TRBV29-1	TRBJ2-5	-	CSVDESGIYETQYF	TGCAGCGTTGATGAGTCCGGGATCTATGAGACCCAGTACTTC
14	many	TRBV5-4	TRBJ2-3	-	CASSPPKGTDTQYF	TGTGCCAGCAGCCCCCCGAAGGGCACAGATACGCAGTATTTT
17	few	TRBV6-2/TRBV6-3	TRBJ2-3	TRBD2	CASSYSGLAGGTDTQYF	TGTGCCAGCAGTTACTCGGGACTAGCGGGTGGCACAGATACGCAGTATTTT
15	-	TRBV19	TRBJ2-3	TRBD1	CASSPRDSRTDTQYF	TGTGCCAGTAGTCCAAGGGACAGCCGCACAGATACGCAGTATTTT
14	many	TRBV20-1	TRBJ2-3	TRBD2	CSARTSGNTDTQYF	TGCAGTGCTCGGACTAGCGGTAACACAGATACGCAGTATTTT
17	few	TRBV5-6	TRBJ2-1	TRBD2	CASGLAVGLAGVDEQFF	TGTGCCAGCGGCTTGGCCGTCGGCCTAGCGGGAGTAGACGAGCAGTTCTTC
12	many	TRBV12-3/TRBV12-4	TRBJ1-5	-	CASSSQDQPQHF	TGTGCCAGCAGTTCACAGGATCAGCCCCAGCATTTT
16	many	TRBV3-1	TRBJ2-1	TRBD2	CASSQLAGYRYNEQFF	TGTGCCAGCAGCCAGTTAGCGGGATACCGTTACAATGAGCAGTTCTTC
20	many	TRBV12-5	TRBJ1-5	TRBD1	CASGLVLTGASGNGNQPQHF	TGTGCTAGTGGTTTGGTTCTAACAGGGGCGAGTGGTAATGGCAATCAGCCCCAGCATTTT
13	-	TRBV3-1	TRBJ2-2	-	CASSQEKSGELFF	TGTGCCAGCAGCCAAGAGAAGAGCGGGGAGCTGTTTTTT
15	many	TRBV7-2	TRBJ2-1	TRBD2	CASRFSTSGYNEQFF	TGTGCCAGCAGATTCTCGACTAGCGGATACAATGAGCAGTTCTTC
16	-	TRBV5-4	TRBJ2-1	TRBD2	CASSFPPSGNINEQFF	TGTGCCAGCAGCTTTCCCCCTAGCGGGAATATCAATGAGCAGTTCTTC
14	-	TRBV4-1	TRBJ2-1	-	CASSQLEGFDEQFF	TGCGCCAGCAGCCAATTGGAGGGGTTCGATGAGCAGTTCTTC
17	many	TRBV28	TRBJ1-3	-	CATLAWGDPQSGNTIYF	TGTGCCACCCTGGCGTGGGGGGACCCCCAGTCGGGAAACACCATATATTTT
15	-	TRBV6-1	TRBJ1-6	-	CASSVYSNYNSPLHF	TGTGCCAGCAGTGTATACAGCAACTATAATTCACCCCTCCACTTT
17	many	TRBV6-5	TRBJ2-7	TRBD2	CASSLRTSGRRSHEQYF	TGTGCCAGCAGCCTTAGGACTAGCGGGAGGAGGTCCCACGAGCAGTACTTC
15	many	TRBV15	TRBJ2-5	TRBD2	CATSTLAGAGETQYF	TGTGCCACCAGCACGTTAGCGGGAGCGGGGGAGACCCAGTACTTC
18	many	TRBV20-1	TRBJ2-3	TRBD2	CSARAPSGSRSSTDTQYF	TGCAGTGCTAGGGCCCCTAGCGGGAGTCGGTCCAGCACAGATACGCAGTATTTT
16	-	TRBV25-1	TRBJ2-3	TRBD2	CASSGLAGVDKDTQYF	TGTGCCAGCAGTGGTCTAGCGGGAGTTGACAAAGATACGCAGTATTTT
17	few	TRBV15	TRBJ1-1	-	CATSRVDEGFQNTEAFF	TGTGCCACCAGCAGAGTTGACGAGGGATTTCAGAACACTGAAGCTTTCTTT
14	-	TRBV4-1	TRBJ2-1	TRBD1	CASSHPTGSSEQFF	TGCGCCAGCAGCCATCCGACAGGGTCCTCTGAGCAGTTCTTC
14	many	TRBV5-1	TRBJ1-4	-	CASSLGATNEKLFF	TGTGCCAGCAGCCTCGGGGCCACTAATGAAAAACTGTTTTTT
17	-	TRBV4-1	TRBJ2-5	TRBD2	CASSQRLAGSGGETQYF	TGCGCCAGCAGCCAAAGACTAGCGGGCTCCGGGGGAGAGACCCAGTACTTC
13	many	TRBV5-1	TRBJ2-3	-	CASSAGTQDTQYF	TGCGCCAGCAGCGCCGGGACTCAGGATACGCAGTATTTT
15	many	TRBV19	TRBJ1-5	-	CASSPRVAGDQPQHF	TGTGCCAGTAGTCCGCGAGTGGCGGGGGATCAGCCCCAGCATTTT
16	many	TRBV28	TRBJ1-1	-	CASSFGGGGPSTEAFF	TGTGCCAGCAGTTTTGGAGGGGGAGGACCCAGCACTGAAGCTTTCTTT
15	many	TRBV20-1	TRBJ2-7	TRBD1	CSAAHGQGTYGEQYF	TGCAGTGCTGCACACGGACAGGGGACTTATGGGGAGCAGTACTTC
13	-	TRBV10-3	TRBJ2-7	-	CAISEDYSYEQYF	TGTGCCATCAGTGAGGACTACTCCTACGAGCAGTACTTC
15	few	TRBV5-1	TRBJ2-1	-	CASSPGRGGGTEQFF	TGCGCCAGCAGCCCCGGCCGCGGGGGCGGAACTGAGCAGTTCTTC
13	many	TRBV3-1	TRBJ1-4	-	CASSQDMNEKLFF	TGTGCCAGCAGCCAAGACATGAATGAAAAACTGTTTTTT
15	many	TRBV28	TRBJ2-1	TRBD1	CASSGGQVSYNEQFF	TGTGCCAGCAGTGGGGGACAGGTCTCCTACAATGAGCAGTTCTTC
16	many	TRBV7-2	TRBJ2-1	TRBD2	CASSLGTGLAFNEQFF	TGTGCCAGCAGCTTAGGAACGGGACTAGCGTTCAATGAGCAGTTCTTC
20	few	TRBV19	TRBJ2-2	TRBD1	CASNRDRGSRGTRNTGELFF	TGTGCCAGTAATCGGGACAGGGGAAGTCGCGGGACTAGAAACACCGGGGAGCTGTTTTTT
13	few	TRBV5-4	TRBJ2-7	TRBD1	CASSWDRVDEQYF	TGTGCCAGCAGCTGGGACAGGGTCGACGAGCAGTACTTC
19	many	TRBV20-1	TRBJ2-1	TRBD2	CSARDPRGAAGAGYNEQFF	TGCAGTGCTAGGGATCCCCGGGGCGCAGCGGGAGCCGGCTACAATGAGCAGTTCTTC
13	few	TRBV27	TRBJ2-2	-	CASSGWPTGELFF	TGTGCCAGCAGTGGATGGCCCACCGGGGAGCTGTTTTTT
16	-	TRBV28	TRBJ2-2	TRBD2	CASSLRTSGKSGELFF	TGTGCCAGCAGTTTAAGGACTAGCGGGAAGTCCGGGGAGCTGTTTTTT
14	many	TRBV3-1	TRBJ1-1	-	CASSLTIASDEAFF	TGTGCCAGCAGCCTAACCATAGCGTCCGATGAAGCTTTCTTT
15	many	TRBV12-3/TRBV12-4	TRBJ2-1	TRBD2	CASSFSDGRYNEQFF	TGTGCCAGCAGTTTCTCTGACGGGAGGTACAATGAGCAGTTCTTC
12	many	TRBV28	TRBJ2-3	-	CASGSSTDTQYF	TGTGCCAGCGGTTCCAGCACAGATACGCAGTATTTT
14	-	TRBV9	TRBJ2-5	-	CASSPNWGSETQYF	TGTGCCAGCAGCCCGAACTGGGGCTCGGAGACCCAGTACTTC
12	few	TRBV28	TRBJ1-5	-	CASTLNYQPQHF	TGTGCCAGCACCCTGAACTATCAGCCCCAGCATTTT
17	many	TRBV28	TRBJ2-2	-	CASSLLGAGVNTGELFF	TGTGCCAGCAGTTTACTGGGAGCAGGGGTAAACACCGGGGAGCTGTTTTTT
15	few	TRBV6-1	TRBJ1-6	-	CASSEAGQQNSPLHF	TGTGCCAGCAGTGAAGCTGGCCAGCAAAATTCACCCCTCCACTTT
16	-	TRBV6-1	TRBJ2-7	-	CASSPPGTSYSYEQYF	TGTGCCAGCAGTCCCCCCGGGACCTCCTACTCCTACGAGCAGTACTTC
16	many	TRBV6-1	TRBJ2-7	-	CASSEAFLQRTYEQYF	TGTGCCAGCAGTGAAGCCTTCCTCCAACGGACCTACGAGCAGTACTTC
13	-	TRBV6-1	TRBJ1-4	TRBD1	CASSPDRGGKLFF	TGTGCCAGCAGCCCTGACAGGGGGGGAAAACTGTTTTTT
16	few	TRBV15	TRBJ2-3	-	CATSREGLLSSDTQYF	TGTGCCACCAGCAGAGAGGGACTTCTTAGCTCCGATACGCAGTATTTT
12	-	TRBV20-1	TRBJ1-6	TRBD1	CSASGTGGPLHF	TGCAGTGCTAGCGGGACAGGGGGACCCCTCCACTTT
16	few	TRBV9	TRBJ2-2	TRBD2	CASSVSSGLPPGELFF	TGTGCCAGCAGCGTCTCTAGCGGGCTCCCTCCCGGGGAGCTGTTTTTT
18	-	TRBV14	TRBJ2-6	TRBD2	CASSPGLAALSGANVLTF	TGTGCCAGCAGCCCCGGACTAGCGGCCCTCTCTGGGGCCAACGTCCTGACTTTC
14	few	TRBV9	TRBJ1-2	TRBD1	CASSQNTGVRGYTF	TGTGCCAGCAGCCAAAATACAGGGGTTCGGGGCTACACCTTC
18	few	TRBV5-5	TRBJ1-1	-	CASSPRDKFSLSNTEAFF	TGTGCCAGCAGCCCCCGGGACAAGTTTAGTTTATCGAACACTGAAGCTTTCTTT